One sample yielded the 26 T cell receptor beta chains listed below, sequenced in a study of blood T cell repertoires in COVID-19. Assay used: immunoSEQ multiplex PCR; TCRdb lists only in-frame clones, some missing. The sample holds 95,000 to 150,000 clones, 70% to 85% seen once. The sequencing sample was made of peripheral blood. These receptors all come from a woman aged 70-85 years with acute or convalescent COVID-19.

This clone was observed a single time. V and J are TRBV19 and TRBJ1-6, with a weak D call TRBD1 (5 bases). CDR3 length equals 14 residues. Germline lookup yields CDR1 LNHDA and CDR2 SQIVND (reference sequence). V was clipped by 5 bases and J by 6 bases, with 11 bases between them. CDR3 protein: CASSLGLSNSPLHF. In DNA, the CDR3 is TGTGCCAGTAGTCTGGGACTGTCTAATTCACCCCTCCACTTT.

About this clone itself: Other nucleotide sequences from this sample produce the same CDR3. The chain couples TRBV4-3 to TRBJ1-5, with a weak D call TRBD1 (5 bases). The length of the CDR3 is 16 residues. Trimming left V 0 bases short and J 4 bases short, with 13 bases between. Germline loops: CDR1 LGHNA, CDR2 YSLEER. CDR3 in DNA: TGCGCCAGCAGCCAAGATTTACGGGGGGGTAATCAGCCCCAGCATTTT. Translated, it gives CASSQDLRGGNQPQHF.

This clone has just one count. The gene calls are TRBV29-1 and TRBJ1-5; 7 bases fit TRBD1. V shed 6 bases, J shed 6 bases, and the junction held 8 bases outside the gene matches. CDR1 is SQVTM, CDR2 ANQGSEA, per germline. There are 13 residues in the CDR3. This CDR3 is CSVGGQLGQPQHF. CDR3 nucleotide sequence: TGCAGCGTGGGGGGACAGTTGGGTCAGCCCCAGCATTTT.

The chain carries TRBV13 and TRBJ1-1; a weak D match, TRBD1 (5 bases). Trimming stripped 5 bases from V and 4 bases from J, with 11 bases between. CDR3 length: 13 residues. Looked up from germline, CDR1 is PRHDT and CDR2 is FYEKMQ (reference sequence). The CDR3: CASSLSGATEAFF. CDR3 in DNA: TGTGCCAGCAGCCTATCTGGGGCCACTGAAGCTTTCTTT.

The chain carries TRBV10-3 and TRBJ2-2; 10 positions agree with TRBD1. Trimming removed 11 bases from V and 6 bases from J; junction bases left unmatched: 6. The CDR3 has 13 residues. Germline CDR1 is ENHRY and CDR2 is SYGVKD. DNA of the CDR3: TGTGCCGTCCGACAGGGGGCGTCCGGGGAGCTGTTTTTT. It encodes CAVRQGASGELFF.

This rearrangement joins TRBV2 to TRBJ1-2; TRBD1 is a possible D gene (6 bases). CDR1 and CDR2 from the germline V gene are SNHLY and FYNNEI. Deletions cut 4 bases from V and 2 bases from J, with 11 bases between. The CDR3 consists of 14 residues. Here the CDR3 DNA reads TGTGCCAGCAGTGGTGTCAGGGGAAACTATGGCTACACCTTC. Translating it yields CASSGVRGNYGYTF.

V is TRBV7-8 and J is TRBJ2-6; 7 nucleotides match TRBD1. The CDR3 is made up of 17 amino acids. The V segment lost 11 bases and the J segment 2 bases; nucleotides outside the gene matches: 15. Germline V CDR1 and CDR2: SGHVS, FQNEAQ. Written as DNA, the CDR3 is TGTGCCGCAAACAAGGGCAGGGGGTACACTGGGGCCAACGTCCTGACTTTC. Amino acid sequence: CAANKGRGYTGANVLTF.

The chain uses TRBV6-2 or TRBV6-3 and TRBJ2-5; D gene uncertain. Germline V lookup: CDR1 MNHEY, CDR2 SVGEGT. V was trimmed by 2 bases and J by 1 base, leaving 11 bases between them. The CDR3 covers 15 residues. The CDR3 spells CASSYTGVLQETQYF. CDR3 sequence (DNA): TGTGCCAGCAGTTACACCGGTGTCCTCCAAGAGACCCAGTACTTC.

The J gene is TRBJ2-5, the V gene TRBV5-6, with TRBD2 matching over 7 bases. The CDR3 is 16 amino acids. Germline V gene lookup returns CDR1 SGHDT and CDR2 YYEEEE. Losses at the gene ends were 1 base for V and 2 bases for J; bases not matched to a gene: 8. CDR3 bases: TGTGCCAGCAGCTTGTTTCATCGGCGGGGGCAAGAGACCCAGTACTTC. This encodes CASSLFHRRGQETQYF.

The rearrangement links TRBV2 to TRBJ1-5, with D perhaps TRBD1 (6 bases). Germline V gene lookup returns CDR1 SNHLY and CDR2 FYNNEI. CDR3 size: 18 residues. With 4 bases removed from V and 0 bases from J, the gap between germline ends came to 19 bases. The CDR3 nucleotides are TGTGCCAGCAGTGCACTACCTAGGACAGCGTATAGCAATCAGCCCCAGCATTTT. This translates into CASSALPRTAYSNQPQHF.

The chain employs TRBV9 and TRBJ1-1; unclear D gene. Germline V gene sequence: CDR1 SGDLS, CDR2 YYNGEE. The V end was cut by 4 bases, the J end by 2 bases, with 9 bases between. This CDR3 has 13 amino acids. The CDR3: CASSWAINTEAFF. The CDR3 bases are TGTGCCAGCAGCTGGGCCATTAACACTGAAGCTTTCTTT.

A remark on this clone: Additional DNA sequences in this sample encode the identical CDR3. V and J are TRBV4-1 and TRBJ1-1; TRBD1 matches at 7 bases. V lost 0 bases, J lost 0 bases, and 1 base stayed unmatched. The length of the CDR3 is 15 residues. Germline CDR1 and CDR2: MGHRA and YSYEKL. The CDR3 sequence is CASSQEGTVNTEAFF. The CDR3 DNA is TGCGCCAGCAGCCAAGAGGGGACAGTGAACACTGAAGCTTTCTTT.

The chain couples TRBV10-1 to TRBJ1-1; D unclear. The V and J ends lost 3 bases and 2 bases respectively, with 7 bases between them. The V gene's germline CDR1 is WNHNN and CDR2 SYGVQD (reference sequence). This CDR3 has 13 residues. Here the CDR3 reads CASSEQRNTEAFF. Written as DNA, the CDR3 is TGCGCCAGCAGTGAACAAAGAAACACTGAAGCTTTCTTT.

To note about this clone: A much bigger clone sits one base away, suggesting this may be a read error. The V gene is TRBV11-2, the J gene TRBJ1-1; maybe TRBD1 (5 bases). CDR1 SGHAT and CDR2 FQNNGV come from the germline V gene. The CDR3 length is 14 residues. Trimming stripped 0 bases from V and 1 base from J, with 6 bases between. DNA for the CDR3: TGTGCCAGCAGCTTAGACAGGGCGAACACTGAAGCTTTCTTT. Protein sequence: CASSLDRANTEAFF.

V usage is TRBV7-3 and J usage is TRBJ1-1, with D maybe TRBD1 (5 bases). The CDR3 is 13 residues long. Trimming took off 3 bases at V and 1 base at J, with 6 bases between the two ends. Germline CDR1 and CDR2: SGHTA and FQGTGA. CDR3 loop: CASSFQGNTEAFF. Here the CDR3 DNA reads TGTGCCAGCAGCTTCCAGGGGAACACTGAAGCTTTCTTT.

This chain joins TRBV24-1 and TRBJ1-1; a possible D gene is TRBD1 (6 bases). Between the trimmed V and J ends, which lost 5 bases and 4 bases, there was a span of 16 bases. The germline V gene has CDR1 KGHDR and CDR2 SFDVKD. The CDR3 is made up of 15 amino acids. CDR3 nucleotide sequence: TGTGCCACCAGTGGAAAGCAGGGGCCACCCACTGAAGCTTTCTTT. This gives the protein CATSGKQGPPTEAFF.

V is TRBV7-9 and J is TRBJ2-3; TRBD2 agrees at 9 bases. V lost 2 bases to trimming and J lost 1 base; unmatched junction nucleotides: 1. In germline, CDR1 is SEHNR, CDR2 FQNEAQ (reference sequence). The CDR3 is made up of 15 amino acids. The chain's CDR3 is CASSLTSGRTDTQYF. The CDR3 DNA is TGTGCCAGCAGCTTAACTAGCGGGCGCACAGATACGCAGTATTTT.

This clone was seen a handful of times. The CDR3 loop reads CASSPTGAYTEAFF. CDR3 coding DNA: TGTGCCAGTAGTCCAACAGGGGCCTACACTGAAGCTTTCTTT. J is TRBJ1-1 and V is TRBV19; 7 bases align to TRBD1. Germline CDR1 reads LNHDA; CDR2 reads SQIVND (reference sequence). This CDR3 contains 14 residues. Trimming at V came to 5 bases and at J to 3 bases, leaving 6 bases not matched to a gene.

This chain uses TRBV29-1 with TRBJ1-3; 8 bases fit TRBD1. This CDR3 spans 14 amino acids. Germline V CDR1 and CDR2: SQVTM, ANQGSEA. The V and J ends lost 2 bases and 3 bases, in that order; junction bases with no gene match: 3. The CDR3 loop is CSVEHRGYGNTIYF. The CDR3, as DNA: TGCAGCGTTGAACACAGGGGGTATGGAAACACCATATATTTT.

The rearrangement links TRBV6-2 or TRBV6-3 to TRBJ1-2, with D uncertain. Trimming took 2 bases from V and 7 from J, leaving 8 bases between them. The CDR3 is 12 amino acids. Germline assignment: CDR1 MNHEY and CDR2 SVGEGT. The CDR3 reads CASSYATSGYTF. The CDR3 DNA reads as TGTGCCAGCAGTTACGCCACCAGTGGCTACACCTTC.

The V gene is TRBV19, the J gene TRBJ1-2; TRBD1 is a possible D gene (5 bases). This CDR3 has 11 amino acids. Looked up from germline, CDR1 is LNHDA and CDR2 is SQIVND (reference sequence). V lost 10 bases to trimming and J lost 5 bases, with 11 bases between them. The CDR3 loop reads CATRGGYGYTF. CDR3 coding DNA: TGTGCCACTAGGGGCGGGTATGGCTACACCTTC.

The CDR3 sequence is CASSATGNSYEQYV. CDR3 sequence (DNA): TGTGCCAGCAGTGCTACCGGGAACTCCTACGAGCAGTACGTC. This chain links TRBV2 with TRBJ2-7; D might be TRBD2 (5 bases). Germline V gene data show CDR1 as SNHLY and CDR2 as FYNNEI. Trimming stripped 4 bases from V and 0 bases from J, with 10 bases between. This CDR3 comprises 14 residues.

The genes are TRBV4-1 and TRBJ1-6; D possibly corresponds to TRBD1 (5 bases). There are 14 residues in the CDR3. V dropped 1 base and J dropped 10 bases, with 11 bases sitting between them. Germline V lookup: CDR1 MGHRA, CDR2 YSYEKL. CDR3: CASSQVQGYSPLHF. The CDR3 DNA follows: TGCGCCAGCAGCCAAGTTCAGGGTTACTCACCCCTCCACTTT.

This rearrangement joins TRBV16 to TRBJ1-1; 9 bases align to TRBD1. CDR3 length equals 14 residues. Germline V gives CDR1 KGHSY, CDR2 FQNENV. V was clipped by 6 bases and J by 3 bases; unmatched bases: 5. The CDR3 loop is CASSLGTGYTEAFF. The CDR3 coding sequence is TGTGCCAGCAGTTTAGGGACAGGGTACACTGAAGCTTTCTTT.

The V and J genes are TRBV30 and TRBJ1-1; 9 nucleotides agree with TRBD1. CDR1 and CDR2 from the germline V gene are GTSNPN and SVGIG (reference sequence). The CDR3 has 14 amino acids. The V and J ends lost 2 bases and 5 bases, in that order; junction bases with no gene match: 6. CDR3 amino acids: CAWSTGQGVTEAFF. In DNA form, the CDR3 reads TGTGCCTGGAGTACGGGACAGGGCGTAACTGAAGCTTTCTTT.

V usage is TRBV19 and J usage is TRBJ2-1, with 9 bases aligning to TRBD2. The CDR3 has 14 amino acids. The ends lost 6 bases at V and 0 bases at J; junction bases unmatched: 0. Per germline, CDR1 LNHDA and CDR2 SQIVND (reference sequence). CDR3: CASRTSGSYNEQFF. The CDR3 DNA is TGTGCCAGTAGGACTAGCGGCTCCTACAATGAGCAGTTCTTC.